What follows are 22 T cell receptor beta chains derived from one specimen sequenced in a study of untreated major depressive disorder. Repertoires were generated with immunoSEQ multiplex PCR, while TCRdb's copy carries only in-frame clones and drops some. The sample holds roughly 22,000 clones, roughly 86% seen once. The sequencing sample was made of CD4+ T cells from PBMCs. These TCRs come from a woman between 40 and 50 years old in good health.

The chain couples TRBV20-1 to TRBJ1-1; D gene uncertain. CDR3 size: 11 residues. The germline CDR1 and CDR2 sequences are DFQATT and SNEGSKA (reference sequence). Trimming took 6 bases from V and 3 from J, leaving 8 bases between them. The CDR3 spells CSADGHTEAFF. The CDR3 DNA reads as TGCAGTGCGGACGGTCACACTGAAGCTTTCTTT.

The chain joins TRBV7-3 to TRBJ2-7; D call uncertain. Trimming removed 5 bases at V and 5 bases at J, with 16 bases between. There are 14 residues in the CDR3. The germline V gene has CDR1 SGHTA and CDR2 FQGTGA. In DNA form, the CDR3 reads TGTGCCAGCAGCGGGATTGGGGTGGGAAACGAGCAGTACGTC. Its translation is CASSGIGVGNEQYV.

The chain couples TRBV5-6 to TRBJ2-2; D gene uncertain. V lost 0 bases to trimming and J lost 7 bases, with 7 bases between them. The CDR3 is made up of 13 amino acids. CDR1 is SGHDT, CDR2 YYEEEE, per germline. The CDR3 nucleotides are TGTGCCAGCAGCTTGGTGGGGATCGGGGAGCTGTTTTTT. This gives the protein CASSLVGIGELFF.

The rearrangement links TRBV4-2 to TRBJ2-1; 11 positions agree with TRBD2. With V trimmed by 1 base and J by 8 bases, 7 bases remained unmatched. The CDR3 contains 16 residues. Germline CDR1 is LGHNA and CDR2 is YNFKEQ. CDR3: CASSQGGTSGSHEQFF. The DNA for the CDR3 is TGTGCCAGCAGCCAAGGGGGGACTAGCGGATCTCATGAGCAGTTCTTC.

The rearrangement links TRBV27 to TRBJ2-1, with TRBD1 matching 11 bases. CDR3 length: 14 residues. Per the germline V gene, CDR1 is MNHEY and CDR2 is SMNVEV (reference sequence). V lost 3 bases to trimming and J lost 6 bases; unmatched junction nucleotides: 1. CDR3 bases: TGTGCCAGCAGTTTTGGACAGGGGGCCAATGAGCAGTTCTTC. Protein product: CASSFGQGANEQFF.

The chain is built from TRBV9 and TRBJ2-3; perhaps TRBD1 as D (5 bases). Germline-derived CDR1 and CDR2 are SGDLS and YYNGEE. This CDR3 region has 15 residues. V was pared by 0 bases and J by 3 bases, with 11 bases between. This chain's CDR3 is CASSVGQWLTDTQYF. The CDR3, as DNA: TGTGCCAGCAGCGTAGGACAGTGGCTAACAGATACGCAGTATTTT.

The chain carries TRBV21-1 and TRBJ1-4. TRBV21-1 counts as a pseudogene. The CDR3 runs 15 residues. The CDR3 DNA is TGTGCCAGCAGGCGCGGGACCGCAAATAATGAAAAACTGTTTTTT. Protein sequence: CASRRGTANNEKLFF.

The rearrangement joins TRBV2 to TRBJ2-3; 10 bases agree with TRBD2. The CDR3 has 16 amino acids. V trimming: 2 bases; J trimming: 6 bases; junction bases outside the gene matches: 8. Germline CDR1 SNHLY, CDR2 FYNNEI. The CDR3 bases are TGTGCCAGCAGTGAAACCCTAGCGGGGGAAACGGATACGCAGTATTTT. This translates into CASSETLAGETDTQYF.

J is TRBJ2-3 and V is TRBV10-3; 9 positions agree with TRBD2. The CDR3 consists of 16 residues. J gave up 5 bases and V 6 bases, and 12 bases lay outside the gene matches. Per germline, CDR1 ENHRY and CDR2 SYGVKD. Here the CDR3 reads CAIRESSSGNLDTQYF. As DNA, the CDR3 is TGTGCCATCAGAGAGAGTTCTAGCGGGAACTTAGATACGCAGTATTTT.

This sequence joins TRBV12-5 and TRBJ2-7; no firm D call. The germline V gene has CDR1 LGHNT and CDR2 FRNRAP. V lost 1 base and J lost 0, with 10 bases in between. The CDR3 spans 15 residues. The CDR3 sequence is CASGLGLADSYEQYF. CDR3 nucleotides: TGTGCTAGTGGTTTGGGCTTGGCGGACTCCTACGAGCAGTACTTC.

The rearrangement joins TRBV7-2 to TRBJ1-4, with a possible D match to TRBD1 (5 bases). This CDR3 has 13 residues. CDR1 and CDR2 (germline): SGHTA, FQGNSA. Trimming pared 5 bases from V and 8 bases from J, leaving 12 bases between. The DNA of the CDR3 is TGTGCCAGCAGCCGTCAAGGGGAAGAAAAACTGTTTTTT. It encodes CASSRQGEEKLFF.

This chain links TRBV19 with TRBJ1-2; D is undetermined. V lost 2 bases to trimming and J lost 4 bases, with 17 bases between them. The CDR3 sequence is 16 residues long. Germline CDR1 is LNHDA and CDR2 is SQIVND (reference sequence). The CDR3 nucleotides are TGTGCCAGTAGTATAAGCTCCGGGCGCGCAGTCTATGGCTACACCTTC. It encodes CASSISSGRAVYGYTF.

V usage is TRBV6-1 and J usage is TRBJ2-7; 10 nucleotides agree with TRBD2. The CDR3 totals 15 residues. Germline V CDR1 and CDR2: MNHNS, SASEGT. V shed 6 bases, J shed 7 bases, and the junction held 12 bases outside the gene matches. The DNA of the CDR3 is TGTGCCAGCAGAGGAGCGGGAGGGCCCCTTCGGGAGCAGTACTTC. Translation gives CASRGAGGPLREQYF.

The chain couples TRBV11-2 to TRBJ1-3, with D possibly matching TRBD1 (5 bases). Germline values: CDR1 SGHAT, CDR2 FQNNGV. This CDR3 has 15 residues. V gave up 5 bases and J gave up 4 bases, with 15 bases separating them. This CDR3 reads CASSQNGDVGNTIYF. The CDR3 DNA reads as TGTGCCAGCAGCCAAAATGGGGACGTGGGAAACACCATATATTTT.

The chain combines TRBV18 with TRBJ1-2; TRBD1 agrees at 9 bases. The germline gives CDR1 KGHSH, CDR2 LQKENI. The CDR3 has 14 residues. V dropped 2 bases and J dropped 4; count of bases not matched to a gene: 2. CDR3 DNA sequence: TGTGCCAGCTCACCAGGGACAGGGATCTATGGCTACACCTTC. Its translation: CASSPGTGIYGYTF.

The chain joins TRBV5-1 to TRBJ2-5, with TRBD1 matching 11 bases. The germline V gene encodes CDR1 SGHRS and CDR2 YFSETQ. Trimming cost V 4 bases and J 4 bases; bases outside gene matches: 12. This CDR3 has 17 residues. The CDR3 reads CASSIGQGAGSIETQYF. As DNA, the CDR3 is TGCGCCAGCAGCATTGGACAGGGGGCGGGAAGTATAGAGACCCAGTACTTC.

The genes are TRBV5-1 and TRBJ1-1, with D hard to call. Per germline, CDR1 SGHRS and CDR2 YFSETQ. V lost 10 bases and J 2 bases, leaving 15 bases between the germline ends. This CDR3 is 13 amino acids long. Here the CDR3 reads CAGRATSNTEAFF. CDR3 DNA: TGCGCCGGGCGGGCAACCTCTAACACTGAAGCTTTCTTT.

This chain uses TRBV4-1 with TRBJ1-5; 7 bases fit TRBD1. Germline CDR1 reads MGHRA; CDR2 reads YSYEKL. CDR3 length equals 18 residues. V lost 4 bases and J lost 2; bases outside the gene matches: 14. The CDR3 region is CASSPQRGPGMGNQPQHF. CDR3 bases: TGCGCCAGCAGCCCTCAGAGGGGGCCGGGCATGGGCAATCAGCCCCAGCATTTT.

CDR3 residues: CASSLALGGENEKLFF. The DNA for the CDR3 is TGTGCCAGCAGCTTGGCCCTCGGGGGGGAGAATGAAAAACTGTTTTTT. The genes are TRBV5-5 and TRBJ1-4; maybe TRBD1 (5 bases). Between the trimmed V and J ends, which lost 0 bases and 5 bases, there was a span of 14 bases. Germline-derived CDR1 and CDR2 are SGHKS and YYEKEE (reference sequence). The CDR3 totals 16 residues.

This clone is a singleton in its sample. The chain carries TRBV6-4 and TRBJ2-7, with a weak D call TRBD1 (5 bases). Germline V lookup: CDR1 MRHNA, CDR2 SNTAGT. This CDR3 region has 18 residues. In nucleotides, the CDR3 is TGTCCACTCCCGAAGACAGTTGGTTCGTACAAACGAGTCTACGAGCAGTACGTC. This codes for CPLPKTVGSYKRVYEQYV.

V is TRBV2 and J is TRBJ2-5; 8 bases map to TRBD1. CDR3 length: 15 amino acids. The V segment lost 7 bases and the J segment 4 bases; nucleotides outside the gene matches: 11. Per germline, CDR1 SNHLY and CDR2 FYNNEI. The CDR3 loop reads CASTRQTGAGETQYF. The CDR3, as DNA: TGTGCCAGCACCAGACAGACAGGGGCAGGAGAGACCCAGTACTTC.

This chain joins TRBV5-1 and TRBJ2-3; D is perhaps TRBD1 (7 bases). The V gene's germline CDR1 is SGHRS and CDR2 YFSETQ. This CDR3 is built from 19 residues. Trimming shortened V by 4 bases and J by 1 base, and 25 bases separated the two germline ends. The CDR3 DNA is TGCGCCAGCAGCCGCGGGACAGTCTCTGCGAGCACCGGCACAGATACGCAGTATTTT. Protein: CASSRGTVSASTGTDTQYF. The full variable domain, in which reference TRBV5-1 and TRBJ2-3 provide the parts outside the CDR3, is KAGVTQTPRYLIKTRGQQVTLSCSPISGHRSVSWYQQTPGQGLQFLFEYFSETQRNKGNFPGRFSGRQFSNSRSEMNVSTLELGDSALYLCASSRGTVSASTGTDTQYFGPGTRLTVL.